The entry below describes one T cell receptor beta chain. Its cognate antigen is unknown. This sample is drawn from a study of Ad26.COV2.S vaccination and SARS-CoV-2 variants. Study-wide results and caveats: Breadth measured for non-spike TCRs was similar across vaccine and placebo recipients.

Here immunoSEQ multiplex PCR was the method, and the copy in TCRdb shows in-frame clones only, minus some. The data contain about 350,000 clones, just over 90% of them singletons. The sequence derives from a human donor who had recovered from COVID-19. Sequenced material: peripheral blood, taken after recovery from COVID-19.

Here the CDR3 DNA reads TGTGCCAGTCGATGGGGCTTAGCTAACTATGGCTACACCTTC. Translating it yields CASRWGLANYGYTF. The rearrangement links TRBV19 to TRBJ1-2; TRBD1 might be the D (5 bases). CDR1 is LNHDA, CDR2 SQIVND, per germline (reference sequence). The CDR3 covers 14 residues. V lost 8 bases, J lost 0 bases, and 13 bases lay in between.